These T cell receptor beta chains were read from a single sample in a study of shared clonotypes between healthy human individuals. Assay: immunoSEQ multiplex PCR; the TCRdb copy retains only in-frame clones and omits some. Among millions of clones listed, 90% to 95% were seen once. Sequencing input: naive CD4+ T cells sorted from blood. All receptors come from a man aged 18 to 29 in good health. The CDR3 runs from the conserved cysteine through the conserved F or W. The D gene is left open where the match is weak. For some rows the clone size is stated as once, few or many, or as a class when expanded; others skip it.

v_call	d_call	j_call	clone_size	cdr3_nt	cdr3_aa
TRBV5-1	TRBD2	TRBJ2-1	.	TGCGCCAGCAGCTTAACTAGCGCCTCCTACAATGAGCAGTTCTTC	CASSLTSASYNEQFF
TRBV6-6	.	TRBJ1-1	.	TGTGCCAGCAGTCCGCTTCTACGGGGTGAAGCTTTCTTT	CASSPLLRGEAFF
TRBV7-2	TRBD1	TRBJ1-5	.	TGTGCCAGCAGCATCAGACAGGGGTATCAGCCCCAGCATTTT	CASSIRQGYQPQHF
TRBV9	TRBD2	TRBJ2-1	once	TGTGCCAGCAGCGTAGGGGCGGGAGTGACGAATGAGCAGTTCTTC	CASSVGAGVTNEQFF
TRBV10-3	.	TRBJ2-5	.	TGTGCCATCAGTGAATTTGTGGGGGGGCCGGGAGAGACCCAGTACTTC	CAISEFVGGPGETQYF
TRBV2	.	TRBJ2-7	once	TGTGCCAGCAAATCCTTCTTCTACGAGCAGTACTTC	CASKSFFYEQYF
TRBV30	.	TRBJ1-2	.	TGTGCCTGGAGCAGGGTCCCGGGCTACACCTTC	CAWSRVPGYTF
TRBV6-5	.	TRBJ2-7	.	TGTGCCAGCAGACAGCAGGGTGGAAACGAGCAGTACTTC	CASRQQGGNEQYF
TRBV30	.	TRBJ1-3	.	TGTGCCTGGGGAGTTGTTGGGGGGTTTGGAAACACCATATATTTT	CAWGVVGGFGNTIYF
TRBV4-3	TRBD1	TRBJ2-1	.	TGCGCCAGCAGCCAGGCAGACAGGGAACCTATTAGCCGGTTCTTC	CASSQADREPISRFF
TRBV7-8	TRBD1	TRBJ1-5	.	TGTGCCAGCAGCTTAGGGGGACAGGGCAATCAGCCCCAGCATTTT	CASSLGGQGNQPQHF
TRBV10-3	.	TRBJ1-4	once	TGTGCCATCAGTGAGTCGAGTATACTGGGAAAGGAAAAACTGTTTTTT	CAISESSILGKEKLFF
TRBV10-1	TRBD1	TRBJ2-5	once	TGCGCCAGCAGTGACCACCAACAGGGGGGCCAAGAGACCCAGTACTTC	CASSDHQQGGQETQYF
TRBV18	.	TRBJ1-4	.	TGTGCCAGCTCACCAACTCGGGGCTCCGAAGAAAAACTGTTTTTT	CASSPTRGSEEKLFF
TRBV7-9	.	TRBJ1-4	.	TGTGCCAGCAAAGCCGAAAATGAAAAACTGTTTTTT	CASKAENEKLFF
TRBV18	.	TRBJ1-4	.	TGTGCCAGCTCACGACCGACCGCAACTAATGAAAAACTGTTTTTT	CASSRPTATNEKLFF
TRBV6-5	TRBD1	TRBJ1-6	.	TGTGCCAGCAGTTACTCGACGGGCAGGGGGAACTCACCCCTCCACTTT	CASSYSTGRGNSPLHF
TRBV10-2	TRBD1	TRBJ2-2	.	TGCGCCAGCGGAGGAACAGGACAGGGACGGACCGGGGAGCTGTTTTTT	CASGGTGQGRTGELFF
TRBV29-1	.	TRBJ1-1	.	TGCAGCGTTGCAAGGGTTATGAACACTGAAGCTTTCTTT	CSVARVMNTEAFF
TRBV7-6	.	TRBJ2-1	.	TGTGCCAGCAGCAATTACAATGAGCAGTTCTTC	CASSNYNEQFF
TRBV5-6	.	TRBJ1-3	.	TGTGCCAGCAGCCTATCAGGGGGAAACACCATATATTTT	CASSLSGGNTIYF
TRBV6-5	TRBD2	TRBJ2-1	.	TGTGCCAGCAGTCTAAGCGGGAGCTCCTACAATGAGCAGTTCTTC	CASSLSGSSYNEQFF
TRBV10-3	.	TRBJ2-3	.	TGTGCCATCAGTGAGGGAGATACGCAGTATTTT	CAISEGDTQYF
TRBV7-2	.	TRBJ1-6	.	TGTGCCAGCAGCGCAGGGAGCTCCTATAATTCACCCCTCCACTTT	CASSAGSSYNSPLHF
TRBV28	.	TRBJ1-5	.	TGTGCCAGCAGTTTAACCCAGCGGGATCAGCCCCAGCATTTT	CASSLTQRDQPQHF
TRBV2	.	TRBJ2-4	.	TGTGCCAGCATGCTCCGCCTTGAGGGGATTCAGTACTTC	CASMLRLEGIQYF
TRBV11-2	.	TRBJ2-7	.	TGTGCCAGCAGCTTAGGAGGGGAGCCCCCCTACGAGCAGTACTTC	CASSLGGEPPYEQYF
TRBV7-3	.	TRBJ2-7	.	TGTGCCAGCAGCCCCCAGGGGGGAGGCCAGCAGTACTTC	CASSPQGGGQQYF
TRBV5-6	.	TRBJ1-1	.	TGTGCCAGCAGCCATCCGGGGCGGAACACTGAAGCTTTCTTT	CASSHPGRNTEAFF
TRBV7-2	.	TRBJ2-7	.	TGTGCCAGCAGCTTAGCTACGGTCGGCGGCGCCTACGAGCAGTACTTC	CASSLATVGGAYEQYF
TRBV5-6	TRBD2	TRBJ2-1	.	TGTGCCAGCATCGGAAGACTAGCGGGTTTAGGCACGAATGAGCAGTTCTTC	CASIGRLAGLGTNEQFF
TRBV19	.	TRBJ2-7	.	TGTGCCAGTAGTATAGGGGTGGAGCAGTACTTC	CASSIGVEQYF
TRBV7-9	TRBD1	TRBJ1-4	.	TGTGCCAGCAGCGGACCGGGACAGGGAAATGAAAAACTGTTTTTT	CASSGPGQGNEKLFF
TRBV28	.	TRBJ1-5	.	TGTGCCAGCAGGCCCCAGGGCCGTCGCTCCAATCAGCCCCAGCATTTT	CASRPQGRRSNQPQHF
TRBV29-1	TRBD2	TRBJ2-3	once	TGCAGCGTTGAAGAAATTGCGACTAGCGGGAGCACAGATACGCAGTATTTT	CSVEEIATSGSTDTQYF
TRBV19	.	TRBJ1-2	few	TGTGCCAGTAGTGAAACCGGGACCTCCTTTCACTATGGCTACACCTTC	CASSETGTSFHYGYTF
TRBV18	.	TRBJ1-1	once	TGTGCCAGCTCACCACTCGCAGAGGGGGTGCGGGCTTTCTTT	CASSPLAEGVRAFF
TRBV6-1	.	TRBJ2-5	.	TGTGCCAGCACCCCGCAGATACAAGAGACCCAGTACTTC	CASTPQIQETQYF
TRBV30	TRBD2	TRBJ2-3	.	TGTGCCTGGAGCCTGGCGGGAGAGTCAGATACGCAGTATTTT	CAWSLAGESDTQYF
TRBV25-1	.	TRBJ2-3	.	TGTGCCAGCAGCCGGGACAAGGGCACAGATACGCAGTATTTT	CASSRDKGTDTQYF
TRBV6-5	.	TRBJ1-2	once	TGTGCCAGCAGTTACTCCGTGGGGGGCGGCTACACCTTC	CASSYSVGGGYTF
TRBV6-5	.	TRBJ2-7	.	TGTGCCAGCAGTTCCCAGGCCCAGCAGTACTTC	CASSSQAQQYF